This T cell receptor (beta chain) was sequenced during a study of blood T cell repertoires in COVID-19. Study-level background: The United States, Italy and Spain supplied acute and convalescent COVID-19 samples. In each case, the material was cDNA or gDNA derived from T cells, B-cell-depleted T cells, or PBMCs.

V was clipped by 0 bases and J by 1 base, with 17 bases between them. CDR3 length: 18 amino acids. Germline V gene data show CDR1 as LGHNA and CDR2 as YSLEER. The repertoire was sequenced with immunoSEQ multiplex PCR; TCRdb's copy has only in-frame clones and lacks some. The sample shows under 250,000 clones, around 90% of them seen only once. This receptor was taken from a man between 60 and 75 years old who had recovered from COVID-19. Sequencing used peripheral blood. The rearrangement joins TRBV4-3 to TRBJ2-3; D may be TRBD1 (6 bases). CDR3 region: CASSQEMGAGSGTDTQYF. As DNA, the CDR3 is TGCGCCAGCAGCCAAGAAATGGGGGCAGGGTCGGGCACAGATACGCAGTATTTT.